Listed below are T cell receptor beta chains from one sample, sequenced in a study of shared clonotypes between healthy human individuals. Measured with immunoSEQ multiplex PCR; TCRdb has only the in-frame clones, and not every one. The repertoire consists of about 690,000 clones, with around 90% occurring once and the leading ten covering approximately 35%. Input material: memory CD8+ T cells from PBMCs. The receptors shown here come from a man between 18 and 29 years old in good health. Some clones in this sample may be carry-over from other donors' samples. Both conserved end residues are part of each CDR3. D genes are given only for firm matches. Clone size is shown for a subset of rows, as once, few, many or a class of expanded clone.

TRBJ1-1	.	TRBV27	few	TGTGCCAGCAGTCCACAGTTAGTCACGACCGAAGCTTTCTTT	CASSPQLVTTEAFF
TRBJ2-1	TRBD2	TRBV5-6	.	TGTGCCAGCAGCTTGGACGCTAGCGGGATTTACAATGAGCAGTTCTTC	CASSLDASGIYNEQFF
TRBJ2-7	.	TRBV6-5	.	TGTGCCAGCAACCCGGACGGACTATCCTACGAGCAGTACTTC	CASNPDGLSYEQYF
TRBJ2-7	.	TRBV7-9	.	TGTGCCAGCAGCCTGGGACTCGAGAGCGGTCAGTACTTC	CASSLGLESGQYF
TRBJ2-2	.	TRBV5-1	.	TGCGCCAGCAGCTCCAGGGATACCGGGGAGCTGTTTTTT	CASSSRDTGELFF
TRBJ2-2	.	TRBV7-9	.	TGTGCCAGCAGCTCCACGCCAGAGGTGGGCGGGGAGCTGTTTTTT	CASSSTPEVGGELFF
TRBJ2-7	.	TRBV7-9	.	TGTGCCAGCAGCCCCACCGCCAGGGGTAGCACCGAGCAGTACTTC	CASSPTARGSTEQYF
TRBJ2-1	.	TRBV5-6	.	TGTGCCAGCAGTCACGGGACTTCTTTCTACAATGAGCAGTTCTTC	CASSHGTSFYNEQFF
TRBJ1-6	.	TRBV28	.	TGTGCCAGCAGGCCTCGGCCATCAATACCCGGCTCCTATAATTCACCCCTCCACTTT	CASRPRPSIPGSYNSPLHF
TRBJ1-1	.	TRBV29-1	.	TGCAGCGTTTTGACAGCCGATAACACTGAAGCTTTCTTT	CSVLTADNTEAFF
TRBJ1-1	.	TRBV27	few	TGTGCCAGCAGTTTATCTTGGGGGGCTAACACTGAAGCTTTCTTT	CASSLSWGANTEAFF
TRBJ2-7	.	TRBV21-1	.	TGTGCCAGCAGCAAATGGGGAGGGGCAGGGCCGAACGAGCAGTACTTC	CASSKWGGAGPNEQYF
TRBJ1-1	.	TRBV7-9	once	TGTGCCAGCAGCTCAGGACTCGAACTGAACACTGAAGCTTTCTTT	CASSSGLELNTEAFF
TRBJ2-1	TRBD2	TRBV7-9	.	TGTGCCAGCAGCTTAGCTAGCGGGAGAGGTTACAATGAGCAGTTCTTC	CASSLASGRGYNEQFF